Below are 8 T cell receptor beta chains sequenced from a single sample in a study of CD8 T cell repertoires and HIV-1 epitope variants. Sequencing was performed with immunoSEQ multiplex PCR; in TCRdb, only in-frame clones are kept and a portion is missing. The sample holds 5,400 or so clones; approximately 64% are singletons and the top ten take roughly 47%. These receptors have no identified antigens. The sample taken for sequencing was cultured CD8+ T cells derived from PBMCs. These receptors all come from a male donor with HIV.

This rearrangement joins TRBV13 to TRBJ2-3; 9 nucleotides match TRBD1. Germline V gives CDR1 PRHDT, CDR2 FYEKMQ (reference sequence). The J segment lost 2 bases and the V segment lost 2 bases, leaving 2 bases of the junction unmatched. This CDR3 is built from 15 residues. CDR3 nucleotides: TGTGCCAGCAGCTTAAGGGACAGGGCCACAGATACGCAGTATTTT. Translated, it gives CASSLRDRATDTQYF.

For this clone: Mismatch with germline at one junction end may stem from a read error. V and J are TRBV5-6 and TRBJ1-2; D is unclear. The germline V gene has CDR1 SGHDT and CDR2 YYEEEE. The CDR3 length is 8 residues. In DNA form, the CDR3 reads TGTGCCAGCAGCTTGGACGCCTTC. It yields the protein CASSLDAF.

The chain links TRBV7-8 to TRBJ1-4; 8 nucleotides line up with TRBD1. The V gene's germline CDR1 is SGHVS and CDR2 FQNEAQ. The CDR3 loop spans 15 amino acids. V lost 5 bases and J lost 3; bases outside the gene matches: 5. The CDR3 DNA reads as TGTGCCAGCAGCCCGTTGACAGGGGCTAATGAAAAACTGTTTTTT. It codes for CASSPLTGANEKLFF. The variable domain in full, completed from reference TRBV7-8 and TRBJ1-4, reads GAGVSQSPRYKVAKRGQDVALRCDPISGHVSLFWYQQALGQGPEFLTYFQNEAQLDKSGLPSDRFFAERPEGSVSTLKIQRTQQEDSAVYLCASSPLTGANEKLFFGSGTQLSVL.

The gene calls are TRBV7-7 and TRBJ1-1; the D is unclear. This CDR3 comprises 13 residues. Germline CDR1 SSHAT, CDR2 FNYEAQ (reference sequence). V was cut by 1 base and J by 1 base, with 4 bases left in between. CDR3 bases: TGTGCCAGCAGCTTAGATCCGAACACTGAAGCTTTCTTT. It yields the protein CASSLDPNTEAFF.

This chain joins TRBV10-3 and TRBJ2-3; no clear D. V lost 3 bases and J 6 bases, leaving 16 bases between the germline ends. The CDR3 loop spans 15 amino acids. Germline loops: CDR1 ENHRY, CDR2 SYGVKD. CDR3 region: CAISDPTVTKDTQYF. The CDR3 nucleotides are TGTGCCATCAGTGATCCTACCGTAACTAAGGATACGCAGTATTTT.

The rearrangement links TRBV7-9 to TRBJ2-2; 7 bases align to TRBD1. This CDR3 is built from 13 residues. Germline V CDR1 and CDR2: SEHNR, FQNEAQ (reference sequence). V dropped 4 bases and J dropped 5; count of bases not matched to a gene: 1. As DNA, the CDR3 is TGTGCCAGCAGCTACAGGGGAACCGGGGAGCTGTTTTTT. Its translation is CASSYRGTGELFF.

This clone was seen a few times. V usage is TRBV4-3 and J usage is TRBJ2-6; the match to TRBD1 covers 9 bases. CDR3 length equals 16 residues. Germline trimming cut 3 bases from V and 0 bases from J; bases unmatched to any gene: 0. The germline CDR1 and CDR2 sequences are LGHNA and YSLEER. Here the CDR3 reads CASSQTGGSGANVLTF. DNA for the CDR3: TGCGCCAGCAGCCAGACAGGGGGCTCTGGGGCCAACGTCCTGACTTTC.

This CDR3 reads CASSLDTEAFF. CDR3 bases: TGTGCCAGCAGCTTAGATACTGAAGCTTTCTTT. The rearrangement uses TRBV7-9 and TRBJ1-1; D remains unclear. Trimming left V 1 base short and J 5 bases short, with 2 bases between. Germline CDR1 and CDR2: SEHNR and FQNEAQ (reference sequence). The CDR3 extends over 11 amino acids.